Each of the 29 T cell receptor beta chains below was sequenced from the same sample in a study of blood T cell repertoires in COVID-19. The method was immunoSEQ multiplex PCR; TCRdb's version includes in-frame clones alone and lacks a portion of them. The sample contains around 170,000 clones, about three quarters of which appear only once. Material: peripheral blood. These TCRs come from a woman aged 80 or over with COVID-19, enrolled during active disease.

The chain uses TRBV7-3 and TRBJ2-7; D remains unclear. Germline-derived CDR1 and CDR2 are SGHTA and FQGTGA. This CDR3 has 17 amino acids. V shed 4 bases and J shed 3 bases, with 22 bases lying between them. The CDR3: CASSSTSTIPNYYEQYF. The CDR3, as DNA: TGTGCCAGCAGCTCAACGTCCACAATACCTAACTACTACGAGCAGTACTTC.

CDR3 sequence reads: CASSPDRVEGYTF. The CDR3 DNA follows: TGTGCCAGCAGCCCGGACAGGGTGGAGGGCTACACCTTC. This chain uses TRBV11-3 with TRBJ1-2; 8 positions agree with TRBD1. Per the germline V gene, CDR1 is SGHNT and CDR2 is YENEEA. The CDR3 has 13 residues. V was clipped by 5 bases and J by 8 bases; unmatched bases: 7.

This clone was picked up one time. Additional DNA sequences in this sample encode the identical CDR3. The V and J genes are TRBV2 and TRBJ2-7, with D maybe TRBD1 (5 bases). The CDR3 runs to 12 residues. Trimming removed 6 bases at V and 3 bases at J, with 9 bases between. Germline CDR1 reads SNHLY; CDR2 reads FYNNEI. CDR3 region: CASRGRGYEQYF. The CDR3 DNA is TGTGCCAGCAGGGGAAGGGGCTACGAGCAGTACTTC.

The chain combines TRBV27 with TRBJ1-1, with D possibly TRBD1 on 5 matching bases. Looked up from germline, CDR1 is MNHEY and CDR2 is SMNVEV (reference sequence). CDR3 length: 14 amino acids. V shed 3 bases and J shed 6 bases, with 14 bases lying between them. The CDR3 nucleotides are TGTGCCAGCAGTTTTACGACAGATCCAGCTGAAGCTTTCTTT. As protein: CASSFTTDPAEAFF.

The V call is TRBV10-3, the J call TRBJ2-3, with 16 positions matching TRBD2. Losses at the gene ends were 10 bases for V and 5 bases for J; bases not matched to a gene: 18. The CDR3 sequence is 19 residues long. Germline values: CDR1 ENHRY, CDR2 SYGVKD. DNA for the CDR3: TGTGCCACCGAGGGGACTAGCGGGGGGGCCCGAGGGACCGGAGATACGCAGTATTTT. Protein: CATEGTSGGARGTGDTQYF.

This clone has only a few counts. CDR3 loop: CASSQFLGVAGEDTQYF. In DNA form, the CDR3 reads TGTGCCAGCAGCCAATTTTTGGGGGTAGCGGGAGAAGATACGCAGTATTTT. This rearrangement joins TRBV4-2 to TRBJ2-3; 9 bases align to TRBD2. V was pared by 2 bases and J by 5 bases, with 11 bases of the junction left unmatched. Germline lookup yields CDR1 LGHNA and CDR2 YNFKEQ. The CDR3 runs to 17 residues.

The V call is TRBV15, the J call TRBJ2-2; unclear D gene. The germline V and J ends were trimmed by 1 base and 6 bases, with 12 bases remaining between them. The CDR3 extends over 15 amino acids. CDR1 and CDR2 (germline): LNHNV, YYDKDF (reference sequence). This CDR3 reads CATSRVDFSAGELFF. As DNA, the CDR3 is TGTGCCACCAGCAGAGTTGACTTTTCCGCCGGGGAGCTGTTTTTT. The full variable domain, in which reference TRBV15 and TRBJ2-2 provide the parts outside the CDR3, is DAMVIQNPRYQVTQFGKPVTLSCSQTLNHNVMYWYQQKSSQAPKLLFHYYDKDFNNEADTPDNFQSRRPNTSFCFLDIRSPGLGDTAMYLCATSRVDFSAGELFFGEGSRLTVL.

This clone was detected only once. CDR3 amino acids: CASSLGLRLAGGPRENIQYF. In DNA, the CDR3 is TGTGCCAGCAGCTTAGGCCTTCGACTAGCGGGAGGGCCTAGGGAAAACATTCAGTACTTC. The chain links TRBV13 to TRBJ2-4; 14 nucleotides agree with TRBD2. The junction had 12 bases not matched to a gene; V was cut back by 0 bases and J by 5 bases. Germline lookup yields CDR1 PRHDT and CDR2 FYEKMQ (reference sequence). This CDR3 is built from 20 residues.

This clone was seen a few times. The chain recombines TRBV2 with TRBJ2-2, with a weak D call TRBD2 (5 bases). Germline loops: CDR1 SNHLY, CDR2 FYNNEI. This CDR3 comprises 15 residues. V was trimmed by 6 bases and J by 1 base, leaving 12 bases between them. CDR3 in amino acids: CASRRADLNTGELFF. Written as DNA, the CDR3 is TGTGCCAGCAGAAGGGCGGACTTGAACACCGGGGAGCTGTTTTTT. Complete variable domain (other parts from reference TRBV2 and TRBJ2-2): EPEVTQTPSHQVTQMGQEVILRCVPISNHLYFYWYRQILGQKVEFLVSFYNNEISEKSEIFDDQFSVERPDGSNFTLKIRSTKLEDSAMYFCASRRADLNTGELFFGEGSRLTVL.

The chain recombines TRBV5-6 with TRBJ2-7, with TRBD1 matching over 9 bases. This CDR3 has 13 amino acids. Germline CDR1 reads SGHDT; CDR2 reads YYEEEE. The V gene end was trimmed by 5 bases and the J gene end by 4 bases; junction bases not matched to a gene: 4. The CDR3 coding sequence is TGTGCCAGCAGGCGGGGACAGGGTTACGAGCAGTACTTC. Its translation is CASRRGQGYEQYF.

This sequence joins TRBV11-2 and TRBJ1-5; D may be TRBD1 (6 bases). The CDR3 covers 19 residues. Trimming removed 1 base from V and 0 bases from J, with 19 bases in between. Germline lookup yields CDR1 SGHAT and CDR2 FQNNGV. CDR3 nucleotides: TGTGCCAGCAGCTTAGGGGGGCTCGACAGGATGGATAGCAATCAGCCCCAGCATTTT. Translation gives CASSLGGLDRMDSNQPQHF.

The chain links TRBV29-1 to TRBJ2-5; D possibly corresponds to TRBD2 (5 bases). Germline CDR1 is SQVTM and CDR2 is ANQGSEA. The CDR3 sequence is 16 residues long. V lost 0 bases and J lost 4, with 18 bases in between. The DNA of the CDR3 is TGCAGCGTTGAAGAAAGAGGCAGCGGAAGAGGAGAGACCCAGTACTTC. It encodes CSVEERGSGRGETQYF.

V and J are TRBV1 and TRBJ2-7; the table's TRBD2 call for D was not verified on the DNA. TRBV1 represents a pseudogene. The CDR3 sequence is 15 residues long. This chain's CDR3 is CTSRELAGVKNEQYF. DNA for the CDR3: TGCACCAGCAGAGAACTAGCGGGAGTGAAAAACGAGCAGTACTTC.

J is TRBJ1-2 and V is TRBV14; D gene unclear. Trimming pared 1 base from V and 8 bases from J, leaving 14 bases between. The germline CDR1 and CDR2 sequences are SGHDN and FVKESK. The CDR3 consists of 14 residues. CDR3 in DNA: TGTGCCAGCAGCCAAGTTGAGCATCCGGGGGGCTACACCTTC. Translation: CASSQVEHPGGYTF.

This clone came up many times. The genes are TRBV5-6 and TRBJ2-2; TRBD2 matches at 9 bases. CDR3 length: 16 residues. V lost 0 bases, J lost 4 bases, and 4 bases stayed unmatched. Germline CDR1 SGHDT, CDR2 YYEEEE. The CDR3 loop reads CASSLVRREGTGELFF. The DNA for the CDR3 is TGTGCCAGCAGCTTGGTTCGGCGGGAGGGCACCGGGGAGCTGTTTTTT. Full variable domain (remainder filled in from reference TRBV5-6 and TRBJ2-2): DAGVTQSPTHLIKTRGQQVTLRCSPKSGHDTVSWYQQALGQGPQFIFQYYEEEERQRGNFPDRFSGHQFPNYSSELNVNALLLGDSALYLCASSLVRREGTGELFFGEGSRLTVL.

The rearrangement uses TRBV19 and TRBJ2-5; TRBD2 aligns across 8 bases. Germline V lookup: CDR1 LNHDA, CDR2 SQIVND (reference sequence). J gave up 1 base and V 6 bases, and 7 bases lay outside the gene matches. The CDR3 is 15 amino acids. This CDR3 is CASRGWREAQETQYF. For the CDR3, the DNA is TGTGCCAGTAGAGGCTGGCGGGAGGCCCAAGAGACCCAGTACTTC.

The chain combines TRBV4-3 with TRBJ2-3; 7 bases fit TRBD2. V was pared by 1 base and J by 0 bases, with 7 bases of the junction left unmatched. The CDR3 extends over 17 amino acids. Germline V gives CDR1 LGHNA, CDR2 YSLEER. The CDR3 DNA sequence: TGCGCCAGCAGCCAAGCTGCCGGGGGGTCTAGCACAGATACGCAGTATTTT. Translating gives CASSQAAGGSSTDTQYF.

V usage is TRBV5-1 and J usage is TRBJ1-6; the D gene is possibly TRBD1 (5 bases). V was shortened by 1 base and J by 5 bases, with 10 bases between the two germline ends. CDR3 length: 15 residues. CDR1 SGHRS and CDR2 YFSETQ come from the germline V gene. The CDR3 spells CASSLSAGNNSPLHF. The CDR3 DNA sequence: TGCGCCAGCAGCTTGTCGGCAGGGAATAATTCACCCCTCCACTTT. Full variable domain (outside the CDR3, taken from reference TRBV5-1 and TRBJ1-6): KAGVTQTPRYLIKTRGQQVTLSCSPISGHRSVSWYQQTPGQGLQFLFEYFSETQRNKGNFPGRFSGRQFSNSRSEMNVSTLELGDSALYLCASSLSAGNNSPLHFGNGTRLTVT.

CDR3 residues: CASSLEVPGLNEQFF. CDR3 nucleotide sequence: TGTGCCAGCAGCTTAGAAGTCCCGGGACTCAATGAGCAGTTCTTC. This chain joins TRBV7-2 and TRBJ2-1; TRBD2 might be the D (6 bases). This CDR3 contains 15 residues. Germline V gives CDR1 SGHTA, CDR2 FQGNSA. The V and J ends lost 1 base and 6 bases respectively, with 13 bases between them.

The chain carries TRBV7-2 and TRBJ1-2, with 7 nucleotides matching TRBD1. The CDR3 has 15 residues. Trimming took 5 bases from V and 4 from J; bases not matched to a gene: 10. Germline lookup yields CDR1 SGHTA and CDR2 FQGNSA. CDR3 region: CASSPRTGSIYGYTF. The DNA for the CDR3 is TGTGCCAGCAGCCCCCGGACAGGCTCCATCTATGGCTACACCTTC.

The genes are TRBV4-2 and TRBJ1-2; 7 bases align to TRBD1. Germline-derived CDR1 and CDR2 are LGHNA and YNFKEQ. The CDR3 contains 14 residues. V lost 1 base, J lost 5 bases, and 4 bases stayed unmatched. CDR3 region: CASSQGRQGYGYTF. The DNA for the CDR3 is TGTGCCAGCAGCCAAGGGAGACAGGGATATGGCTACACCTTC.

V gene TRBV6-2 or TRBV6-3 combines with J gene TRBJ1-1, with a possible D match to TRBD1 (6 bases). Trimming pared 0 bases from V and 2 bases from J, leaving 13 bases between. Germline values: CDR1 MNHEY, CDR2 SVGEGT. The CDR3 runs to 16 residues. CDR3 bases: TGTGCCAGCAGTTACTCGAACCCAGGGGCTAACACTGAAGCTTTCTTT. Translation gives CASSYSNPGANTEAFF.

CDR3 in amino acids: CASSATGGRDEQFF. Here the CDR3 DNA reads TGTGCCAGCAGCGCAACGGGGGGGAGAGATGAGCAGTTCTTC. The V and J genes are TRBV9 and TRBJ2-1; 8 bases align to TRBD2. The junction had 7 bases not matched to a gene; V was cut back by 3 bases and J by 8 bases. The CDR3 has 14 amino acids. The germline V gene encodes CDR1 SGDLS and CDR2 YYNGEE.

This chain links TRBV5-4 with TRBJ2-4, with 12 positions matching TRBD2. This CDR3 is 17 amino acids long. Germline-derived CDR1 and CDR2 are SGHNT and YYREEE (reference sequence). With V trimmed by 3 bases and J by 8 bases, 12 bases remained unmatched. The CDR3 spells CASSYHPGLAGGDIQYF. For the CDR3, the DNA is TGTGCCAGCAGCTACCACCCGGGACTAGCGGGCGGAGACATTCAGTACTTC.

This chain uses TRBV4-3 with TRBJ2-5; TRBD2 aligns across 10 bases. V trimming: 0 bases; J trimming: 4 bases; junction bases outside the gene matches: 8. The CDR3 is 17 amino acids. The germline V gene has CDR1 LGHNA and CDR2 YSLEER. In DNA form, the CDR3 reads TGCGCCAGCAGCCAAGATTCAAGCGGGGGGGCCGGAGAGACCCAGTACTTC. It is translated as CASSQDSSGGAGETQYF.

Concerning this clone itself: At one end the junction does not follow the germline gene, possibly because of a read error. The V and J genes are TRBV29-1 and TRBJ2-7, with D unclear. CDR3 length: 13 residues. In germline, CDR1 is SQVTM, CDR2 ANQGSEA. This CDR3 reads CGVTLSRNYEQYF. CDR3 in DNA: TGCGGCGTAACCCTTAGCAGAAACTACGAGCAGTACTTC.

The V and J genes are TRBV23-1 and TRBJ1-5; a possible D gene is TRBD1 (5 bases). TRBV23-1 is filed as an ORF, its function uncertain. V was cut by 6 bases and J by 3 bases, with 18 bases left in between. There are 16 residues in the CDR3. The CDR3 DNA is TGCGCCAGCAGCGCCCTGGGGGGGAGCTCCAATCAGCCCCAGCATTTT. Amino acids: CASSALGGSSNQPQHF.

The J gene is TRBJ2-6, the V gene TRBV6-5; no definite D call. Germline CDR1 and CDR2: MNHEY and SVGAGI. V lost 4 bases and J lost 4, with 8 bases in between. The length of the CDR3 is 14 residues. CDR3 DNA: TGTGCCAGCAGTTTTACACAGGGGGCCAACGTCCTGACTTTC. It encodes CASSFTQGANVLTF.

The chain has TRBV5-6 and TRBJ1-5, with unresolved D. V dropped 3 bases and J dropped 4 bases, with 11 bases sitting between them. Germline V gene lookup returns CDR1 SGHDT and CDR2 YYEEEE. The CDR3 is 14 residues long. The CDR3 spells CASSSPSTNQPQHF. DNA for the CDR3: TGTGCCAGCAGCTCCCCCTCGACTAATCAGCCCCAGCATTTT.